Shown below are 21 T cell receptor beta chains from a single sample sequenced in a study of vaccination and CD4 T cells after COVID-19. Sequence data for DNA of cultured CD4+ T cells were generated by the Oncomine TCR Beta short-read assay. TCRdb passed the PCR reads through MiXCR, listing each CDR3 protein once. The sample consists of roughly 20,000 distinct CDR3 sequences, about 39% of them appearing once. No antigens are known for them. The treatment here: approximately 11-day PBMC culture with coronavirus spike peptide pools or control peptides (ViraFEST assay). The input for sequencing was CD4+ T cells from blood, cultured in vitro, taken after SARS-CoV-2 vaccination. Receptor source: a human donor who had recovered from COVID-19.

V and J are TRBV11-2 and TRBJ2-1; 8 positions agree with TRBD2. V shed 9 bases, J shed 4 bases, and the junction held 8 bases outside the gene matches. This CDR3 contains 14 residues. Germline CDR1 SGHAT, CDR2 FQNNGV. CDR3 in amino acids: CASTRGGRYNEQFF. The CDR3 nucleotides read TGTGCCAGTACTCGGGGGGGACGATACAATGAGCAGTTCTTC.

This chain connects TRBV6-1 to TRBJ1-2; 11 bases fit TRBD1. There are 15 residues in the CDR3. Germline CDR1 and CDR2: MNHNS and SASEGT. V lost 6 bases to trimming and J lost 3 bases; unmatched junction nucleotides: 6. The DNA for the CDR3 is TGTGCCAGCAGGCGGACAGGGGGCGCGGACTATGGCTACACCTTC. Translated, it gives CASRRTGGADYGYTF.

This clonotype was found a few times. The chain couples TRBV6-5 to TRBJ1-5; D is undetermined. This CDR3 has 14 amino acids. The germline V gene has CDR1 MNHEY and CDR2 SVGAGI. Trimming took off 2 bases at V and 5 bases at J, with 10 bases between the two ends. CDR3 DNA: TGTGCCAGCAGTTACGAGGTCGGATATCAGCCCCAGCATTTT. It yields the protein CASSYEVGYQPQHF.

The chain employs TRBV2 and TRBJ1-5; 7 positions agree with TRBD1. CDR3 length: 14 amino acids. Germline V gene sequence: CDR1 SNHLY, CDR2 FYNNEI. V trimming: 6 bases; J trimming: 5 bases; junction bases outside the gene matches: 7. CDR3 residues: CASSGGTAYQPQHF. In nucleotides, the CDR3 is TGTGCCAGCAGCGGCGGGACAGCTTATCAGCCCCAGCATTTT.

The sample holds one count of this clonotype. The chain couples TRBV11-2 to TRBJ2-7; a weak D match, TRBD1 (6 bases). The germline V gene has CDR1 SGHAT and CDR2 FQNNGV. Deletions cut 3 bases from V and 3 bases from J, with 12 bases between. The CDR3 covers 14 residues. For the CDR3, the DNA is TGTGCCAGCAGCTTGGGGGCGGATTACTACGAGCAGTACTTC. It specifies CASSLGADYYEQYF.

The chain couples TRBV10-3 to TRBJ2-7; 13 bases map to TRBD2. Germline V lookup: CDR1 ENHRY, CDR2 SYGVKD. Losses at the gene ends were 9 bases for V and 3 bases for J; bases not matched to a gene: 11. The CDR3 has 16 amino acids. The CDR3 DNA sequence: TGTGCCATTACCGGGGGGACTAGCGGGAAACTCTACGAGCAGTACTTC. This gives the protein CAITGGTSGKLYEQYF.

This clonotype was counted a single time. In DNA form, the CDR3 reads TGTGCCAGTAGTATAAGTCACAGCGTTGGCCGGGACTATGGCTACACCTTC. Amino acid sequence: CASSISHSVGRDYGYTF. The chain carries TRBV19 and TRBJ1-2; D remains ambiguous. The length of the CDR3 is 17 residues. Germline V lookup: CDR1 LNHDA, CDR2 SQIVND (reference sequence). Trimming shortened V by 2 bases and J by 3 bases, and 19 bases separated the two germline ends.

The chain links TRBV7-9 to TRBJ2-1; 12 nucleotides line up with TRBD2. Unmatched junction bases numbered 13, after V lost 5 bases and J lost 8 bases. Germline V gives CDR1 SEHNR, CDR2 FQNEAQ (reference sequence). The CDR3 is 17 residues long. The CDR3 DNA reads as TGTGCCAGCAGCCCATTCGGACTAGCGGGGAGGGCCCATGAGCAGTTCTTC. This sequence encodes CASSPFGLAGRAHEQFF.

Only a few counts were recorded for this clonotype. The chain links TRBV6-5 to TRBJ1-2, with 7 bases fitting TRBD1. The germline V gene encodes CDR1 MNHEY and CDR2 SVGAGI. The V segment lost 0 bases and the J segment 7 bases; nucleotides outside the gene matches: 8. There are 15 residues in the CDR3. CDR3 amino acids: CASSYSLPGGAGYTF. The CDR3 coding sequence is TGTGCCAGCAGTTACTCCCTCCCAGGGGGGGCTGGCTACACCTTC.

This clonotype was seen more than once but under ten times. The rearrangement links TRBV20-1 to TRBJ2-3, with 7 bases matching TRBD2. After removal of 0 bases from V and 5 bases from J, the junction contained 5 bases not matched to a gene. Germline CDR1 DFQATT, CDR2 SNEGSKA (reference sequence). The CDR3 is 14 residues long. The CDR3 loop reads CSARDRSGGDTQYF. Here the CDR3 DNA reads TGCAGTGCTAGAGATCGATCGGGGGGAGATACGCAGTATTTT.

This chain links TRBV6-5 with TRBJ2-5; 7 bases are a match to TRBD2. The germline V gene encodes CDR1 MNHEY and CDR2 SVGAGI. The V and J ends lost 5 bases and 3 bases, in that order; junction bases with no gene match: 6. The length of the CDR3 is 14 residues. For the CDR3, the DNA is TGTGCCAGCAGTACTCGGGGAGGGAAAGAGACCCAGTACTTC. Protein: CASSTRGGKETQYF.

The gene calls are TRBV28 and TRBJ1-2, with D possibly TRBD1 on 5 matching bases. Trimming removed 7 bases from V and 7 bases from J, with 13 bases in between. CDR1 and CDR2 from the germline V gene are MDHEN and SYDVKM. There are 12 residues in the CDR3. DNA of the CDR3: TGTGCCAGCACTCGGGGCCAGTTTGGCTACACCTTC. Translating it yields CASTRGQFGYTF.

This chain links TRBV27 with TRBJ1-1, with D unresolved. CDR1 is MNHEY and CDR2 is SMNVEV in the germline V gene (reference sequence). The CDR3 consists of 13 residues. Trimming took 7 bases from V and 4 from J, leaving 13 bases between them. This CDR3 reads CASTRPQSTEAFF. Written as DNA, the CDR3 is TGTGCCAGCACCCGCCCCCAGAGCACTGAAGCTTTCTTT.

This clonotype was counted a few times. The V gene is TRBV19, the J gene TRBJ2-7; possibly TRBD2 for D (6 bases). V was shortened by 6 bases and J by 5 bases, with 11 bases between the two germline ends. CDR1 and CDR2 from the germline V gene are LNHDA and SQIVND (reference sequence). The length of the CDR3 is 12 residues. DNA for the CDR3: TGTGCCAGTAGGCGGGGATCCAACGAGCAGTACTTC. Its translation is CASRRGSNEQYF.

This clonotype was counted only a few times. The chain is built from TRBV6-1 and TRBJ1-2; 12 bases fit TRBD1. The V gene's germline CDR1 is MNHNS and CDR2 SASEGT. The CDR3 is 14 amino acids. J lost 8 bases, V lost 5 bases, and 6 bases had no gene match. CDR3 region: CASSPGTGGYGYTF. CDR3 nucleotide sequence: TGTGCCAGCAGTCCAGGGACAGGGGGCTACGGCTACACCTTC.

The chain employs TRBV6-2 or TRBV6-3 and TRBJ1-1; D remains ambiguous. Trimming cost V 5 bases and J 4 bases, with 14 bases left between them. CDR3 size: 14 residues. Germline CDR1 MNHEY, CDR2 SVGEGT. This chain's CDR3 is CASSLPAGGTEAFF. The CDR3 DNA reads TGTGCCAGCAGTCTCCCGGCGGGTGGCACTGAAGCTTTCTTT.

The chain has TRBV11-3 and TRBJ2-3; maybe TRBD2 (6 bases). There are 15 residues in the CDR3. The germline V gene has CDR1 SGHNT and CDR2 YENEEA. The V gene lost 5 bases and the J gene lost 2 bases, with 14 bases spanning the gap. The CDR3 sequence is CASSPGGGPTDTQYF. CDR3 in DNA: TGTGCCAGCAGCCCCGGGGGAGGCCCCACAGATACGCAGTATTTT.

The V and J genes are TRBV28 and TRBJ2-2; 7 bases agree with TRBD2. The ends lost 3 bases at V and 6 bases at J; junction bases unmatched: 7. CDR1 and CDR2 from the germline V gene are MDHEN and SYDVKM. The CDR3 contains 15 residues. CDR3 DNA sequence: TGTGCCAGCAGTTTTTTTGGGGAGGGCGCCGGGGAGCTGTTTTTT. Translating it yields CASSFFGEGAGELFF.

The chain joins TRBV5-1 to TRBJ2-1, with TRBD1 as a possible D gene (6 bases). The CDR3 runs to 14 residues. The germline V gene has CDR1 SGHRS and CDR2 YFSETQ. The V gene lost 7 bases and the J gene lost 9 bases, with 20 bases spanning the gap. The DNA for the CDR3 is TGCGCCAGCGGCCCAGAGGGAACAGGGACTGAGCAGTTCTTC. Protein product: CASGPEGTGTEQFF.

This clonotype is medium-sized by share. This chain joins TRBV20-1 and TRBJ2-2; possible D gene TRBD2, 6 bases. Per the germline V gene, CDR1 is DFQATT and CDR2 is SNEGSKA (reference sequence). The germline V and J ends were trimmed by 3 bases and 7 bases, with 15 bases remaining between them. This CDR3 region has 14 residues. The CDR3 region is CSASPGGRGGELFF. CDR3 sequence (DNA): TGCAGTGCTAGCCCCGGGGGTAGGGGCGGGGAGCTGTTTTTT.

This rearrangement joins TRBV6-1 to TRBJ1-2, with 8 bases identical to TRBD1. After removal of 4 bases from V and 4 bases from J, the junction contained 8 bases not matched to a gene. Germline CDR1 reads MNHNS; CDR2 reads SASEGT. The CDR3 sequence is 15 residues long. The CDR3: CASSASGQVFYGYTF. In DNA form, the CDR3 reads TGTGCCAGCAGTGCATCGGGACAGGTTTTCTATGGCTACACCTTC.